The present T cell receptor beta chain was sequenced within a study of T cells in Graves' hyperthyroidism and ophthalmopathy. Study in general: Any treatment followed the collection of peripheral blood at initial diagnosis. Study outcomes and limitations: Median prediction lead before ophthalmopathy onset was 6.5 months with the model.

RNA transcripts were the template for amplifying TCR beta CDR3 regions. An initial round of RT-PCR targeting the TCR CDR3 relied on the HTBI primer set. TCRdb used MiXCR to reprocess the multiplex PCR reads, holding one entry per CDR3 protein. The table lists 690,000 or so distinct CDR3 sequences, approximately 19% of them singletons. Researchers barred patients who had uncontrolled infection, other autoimmune disease, pregnancy or lactation. The study collected blood at first hyperthyroidism diagnosis, before any ophthalmopathy symptoms arose. Notes on this clonotype: Its antigen is unidentified.

Germline V gene lookup returns CDR1 SGHRS and CDR2 YFSETQ. The length of the CDR3 is 15 residues. V gave up 4 bases and J gave up 0 bases; unmatched junction bases: 6. The clonotype comes from a woman aged 45-65 years with Graves' hyperthyroidism that later progressed to Graves' ophthalmopathy. V gene TRBV5-1 combines with J gene TRBJ1-2; 7 bases agree with TRBD1. Sequencing was performed on blood. CDR3 protein: CASSRRQGPNYGYTF. CDR3 nucleotide sequence: TGCGCCAGCAGCAGGCGACAGGGCCCTAACTATGGCTACACCTTC.